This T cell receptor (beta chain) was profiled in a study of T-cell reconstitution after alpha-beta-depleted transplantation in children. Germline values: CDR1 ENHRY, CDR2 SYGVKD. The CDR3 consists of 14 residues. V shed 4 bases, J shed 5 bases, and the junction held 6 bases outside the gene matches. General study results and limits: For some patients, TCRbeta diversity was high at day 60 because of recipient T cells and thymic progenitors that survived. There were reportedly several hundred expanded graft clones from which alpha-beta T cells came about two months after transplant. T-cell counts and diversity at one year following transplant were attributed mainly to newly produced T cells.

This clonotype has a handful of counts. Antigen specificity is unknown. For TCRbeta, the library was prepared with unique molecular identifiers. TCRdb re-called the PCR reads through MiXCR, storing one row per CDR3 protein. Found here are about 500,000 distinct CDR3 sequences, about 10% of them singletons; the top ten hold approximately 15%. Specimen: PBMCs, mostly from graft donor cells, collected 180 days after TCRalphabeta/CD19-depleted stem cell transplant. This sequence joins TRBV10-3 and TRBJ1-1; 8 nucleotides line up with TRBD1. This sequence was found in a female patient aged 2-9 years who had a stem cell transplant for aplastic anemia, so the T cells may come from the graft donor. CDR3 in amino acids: CAISATGVQTEAFF. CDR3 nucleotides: TGTGCCATCAGTGCGACAGGGGTTCAAACTGAAGCTTTCTTT.